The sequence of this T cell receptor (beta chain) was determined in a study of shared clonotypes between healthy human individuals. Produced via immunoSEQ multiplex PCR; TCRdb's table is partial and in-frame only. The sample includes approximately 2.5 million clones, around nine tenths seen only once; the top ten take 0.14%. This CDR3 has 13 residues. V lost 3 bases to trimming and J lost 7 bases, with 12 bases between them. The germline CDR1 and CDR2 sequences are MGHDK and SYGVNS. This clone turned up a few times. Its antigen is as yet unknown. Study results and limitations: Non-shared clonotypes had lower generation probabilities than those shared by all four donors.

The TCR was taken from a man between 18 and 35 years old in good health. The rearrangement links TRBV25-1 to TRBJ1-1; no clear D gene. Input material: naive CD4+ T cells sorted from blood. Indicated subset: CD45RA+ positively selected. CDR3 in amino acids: CASSERSKSEAFF. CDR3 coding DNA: TGTGCCAGCAGTGAGAGGTCAAAGAGTGAAGCTTTCTTT. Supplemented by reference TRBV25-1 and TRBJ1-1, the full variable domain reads EADIYQTPRYLVIGTGKKITLECSQTMGHDKMYWYQQDPGMELHLIHYSYGVNSTEKGDLSSESTVSRIRTEHFPLTLESARPSHTSQYLCASSERSKSEAFFGQGTRLTVV.